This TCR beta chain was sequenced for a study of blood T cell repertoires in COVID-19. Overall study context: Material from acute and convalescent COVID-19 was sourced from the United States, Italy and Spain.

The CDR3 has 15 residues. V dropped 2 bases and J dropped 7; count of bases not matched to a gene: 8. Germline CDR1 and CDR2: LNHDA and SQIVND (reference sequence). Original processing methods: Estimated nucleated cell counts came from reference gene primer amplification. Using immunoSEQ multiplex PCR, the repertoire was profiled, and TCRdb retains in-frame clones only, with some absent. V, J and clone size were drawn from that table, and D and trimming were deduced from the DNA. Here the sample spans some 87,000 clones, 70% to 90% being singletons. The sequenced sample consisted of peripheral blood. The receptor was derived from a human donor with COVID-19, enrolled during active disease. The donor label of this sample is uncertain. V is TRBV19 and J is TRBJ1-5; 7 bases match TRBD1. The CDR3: CASSIFDRADQPQHF. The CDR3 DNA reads TGTGCCAGTAGTATATTTGACAGGGCTGACCAGCCCCAGCATTTT.